These 2 T cell receptor beta chains came from one sample sequenced in a study of blood T cell repertoires in COVID-19. Some clones are missing from TCRdb's copy, which holds only in-frame ones; the method was immunoSEQ multiplex PCR. The sample shows 150,000 to 200,000 clones, approximately 90% of them seen only once. The sample was peripheral blood. Receptors originate from a woman over 75 in a cohort sampled during active or convalescent COVID-19.

This chain links TRBV10-3 with TRBJ2-1; 7 nucleotides match TRBD1. The CDR3 runs 17 residues. The J segment lost 9 bases and the V segment lost 3 bases, leaving 17 bases of the junction unmatched. Germline V CDR1 and CDR2: ENHRY, SYGVKD. Here the CDR3 DNA reads TGTGCCATCAGTGACCGTCGACAGGGCCGCGATATGAGTGAGCAGTTCTTC. This gives the protein CAISDRRQGRDMSEQFF.

The chain couples TRBV11-2 to TRBJ2-3, with 8 bases identical to TRBD2. The CDR3 loop spans 17 amino acids. Germline CDR1 SGHAT, CDR2 FQNNGV. The V gene end was trimmed by 3 bases and the J gene end by 1 base; junction bases not matched to a gene: 9. The DNA for the CDR3 is TGTGCCAGCAGCTTCACAATTAGCGGGGCGGGCACAGATACGCAGTATTTT. This translates into CASSFTISGAGTDTQYF. Based on the CDR3 plus reference TRBV11-2 and TRBJ2-3, the full variable domain is EAGVAQSPRYKIIEKRQSVAFWCNPISGHATLYWYQQILGQGPKLLIQFQNNGVVDDSQLPKDRFSAERLKGVDSTLKIQPAKLEDSAVYLCASSFTISGAGTDTQYFGPGTRLTVL.